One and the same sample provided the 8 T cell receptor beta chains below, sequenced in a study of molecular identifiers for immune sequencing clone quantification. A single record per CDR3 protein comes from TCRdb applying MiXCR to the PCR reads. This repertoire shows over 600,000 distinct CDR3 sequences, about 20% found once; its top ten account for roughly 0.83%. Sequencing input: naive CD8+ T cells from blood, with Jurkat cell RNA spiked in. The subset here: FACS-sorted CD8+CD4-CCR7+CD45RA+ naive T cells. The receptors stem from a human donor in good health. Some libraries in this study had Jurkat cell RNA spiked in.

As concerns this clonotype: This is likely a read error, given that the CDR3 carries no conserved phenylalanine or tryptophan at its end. The CDR3 DNA sequence: TGCAGCGTCCAGGGTAGTGAAAAACTGTTTTCT. Translation gives CSVQGSEKLFS. This chain uses TRBV29-1 with TRBJ1-4, with a weak D call TRBD1 (5 bases). The CDR3 totals 11 residues. Germline CDR1 and CDR2: SQVTM and ANQGSEA. Trimming took off 6 bases at V and 7 bases at J, with 9 bases between the two ends.

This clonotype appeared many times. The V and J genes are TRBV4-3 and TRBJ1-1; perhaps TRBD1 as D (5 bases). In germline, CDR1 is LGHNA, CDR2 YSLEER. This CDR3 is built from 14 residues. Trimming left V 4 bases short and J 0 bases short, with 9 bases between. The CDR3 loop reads CASSRDRMNTEAFF. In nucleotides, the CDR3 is TGCGCCAGCAGCCGCGACAGAATGAACACTGAAGCTTTCTTT.

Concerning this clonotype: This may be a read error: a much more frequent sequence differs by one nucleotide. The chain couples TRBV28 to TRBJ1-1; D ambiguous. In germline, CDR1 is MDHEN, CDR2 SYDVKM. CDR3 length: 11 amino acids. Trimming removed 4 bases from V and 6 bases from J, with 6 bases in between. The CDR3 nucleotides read TGTGCCAGCAGTTATGCCGCTGAAGCTTTCTTT. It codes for CASSYAAEAFF.

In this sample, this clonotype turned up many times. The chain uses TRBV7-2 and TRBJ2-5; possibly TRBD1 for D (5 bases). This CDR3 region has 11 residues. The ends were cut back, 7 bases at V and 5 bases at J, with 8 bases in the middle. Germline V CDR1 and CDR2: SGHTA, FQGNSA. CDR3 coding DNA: TGTGCCAGCACCCCAGGGGAGACCCAGTACTTC. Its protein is CASTPGETQYF.

CDR3 protein: CASSDGTSGKNEQFF. The DNA of the CDR3 is TGTGCCAGCAGCGACGGGACTAGCGGGAAGAATGAGCAGTTCTTC. The V and J genes are TRBV27 and TRBJ2-1; TRBD2 matches at 13 bases. Germline V gene sequence: CDR1 MNHEY, CDR2 SMNVEV (reference sequence). This CDR3 has 15 residues. The ends lost 6 bases at V and 7 bases at J; junction bases unmatched: 6.

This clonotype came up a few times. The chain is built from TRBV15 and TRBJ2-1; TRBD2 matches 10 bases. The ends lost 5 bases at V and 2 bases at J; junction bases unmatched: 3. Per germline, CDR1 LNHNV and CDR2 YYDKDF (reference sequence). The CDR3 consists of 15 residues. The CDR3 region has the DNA TGTGCCACCAGCGGCACTAGCGGGACCTACAATGAGCAGTTCTTC. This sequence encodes CATSGTSGTYNEQFF.

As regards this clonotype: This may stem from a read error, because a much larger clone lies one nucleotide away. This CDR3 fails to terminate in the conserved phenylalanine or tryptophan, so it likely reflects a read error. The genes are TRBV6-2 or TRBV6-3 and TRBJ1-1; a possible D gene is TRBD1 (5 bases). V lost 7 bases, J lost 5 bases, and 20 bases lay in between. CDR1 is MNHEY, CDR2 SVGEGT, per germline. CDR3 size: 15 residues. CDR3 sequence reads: CASILWGRRRTEAFS. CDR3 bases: TGTGCCAGCATCCTTTGGGGACGAAGGAGAACTGAAGCTTTCTCT.

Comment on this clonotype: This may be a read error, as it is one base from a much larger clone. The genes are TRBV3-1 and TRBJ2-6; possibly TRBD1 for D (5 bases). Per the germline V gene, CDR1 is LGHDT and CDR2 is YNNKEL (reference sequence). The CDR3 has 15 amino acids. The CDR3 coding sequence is TGTGCCAGCAGCCAGATTAGCTCTGGGGCCAACGTCCCGACTTTC. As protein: CASSQISSGANVPTF.